Listed here are 28 T cell receptor beta chains from one sample, sequenced in a study of response to subunit inactivated influenza vaccine. TCRdb re-derived calls from the RT-PCR reads in MiXCR, one entry per CDR3 protein. The sample lists 500,000 to 750,000 distinct CDR3 sequences; 14% were seen once. The material sequenced was PBMCs from blood, taken about 11 days after vaccination. These receptors came from a man aged 50 or older who received an inactivated influenza vaccine.

This clonotype was seen only once. The gene calls are TRBV28 and TRBJ1-6, with TRBD1 identical over 7 bases. V lost 3 bases and J lost 6; bases outside the gene matches: 5. The CDR3 runs 15 residues. Germline V gene data show CDR1 as MDHEN and CDR2 as SYDVKM. CDR3 loop: CASSFAGQINSPLHF. As DNA, the CDR3 is TGTGCCAGCAGTTTCGCGGGACAGATTAATTCACCCCTCCACTTT.

The chain uses TRBV6-1 and TRBJ1-2; possibly TRBD1 for D (6 bases). The CDR3 contains 19 residues. Germline CDR1 reads MNHNS; CDR2 reads SASEGT. Trimming cost V 6 bases and J 3 bases, with 29 bases left between them. Here the CDR3 DNA reads TGTGCCAGCAGAGGAGTTTCGGGGGACACCCGGGCTTTTGACTATGGCTACACCTTC. This sequence encodes CASRGVSGDTRAFDYGYTF.

The genes are TRBV10-3 and TRBJ2-7; D not resolved. The germline V gene encodes CDR1 ENHRY and CDR2 SYGVKD. V lost 5 bases and J 0 bases, leaving 8 bases between the germline ends. This CDR3 spans 13 amino acids. CDR3 nucleotides: TGTGCCATCAGTCCTGGAAGCTCCTACGAGCAGTACTTC. It is translated as CAISPGSSYEQYF.

In its sample, this clonotype was seen a few times. V gene TRBV20-1 combines with J gene TRBJ2-2; no clear D gene. The CDR3 is 15 residues long. Between the trimmed V and J ends, which lost 6 bases and 5 bases, there was a span of 19 bases. The germline CDR1 and CDR2 sequences are DFQATT and SNEGSKA (reference sequence). The DNA for the CDR3 is TGCAGTGCATCCAAGGGCAGTGTCTCGACCGGGGAGCTGTTTTTT. Protein: CSASKGSVSTGELFF.

This chain connects TRBV3-1 to TRBJ1-6, with D possibly TRBD1 on 6 matching bases. Germline lookup yields CDR1 LGHDT and CDR2 YNNKEL (reference sequence). Trimming stripped 7 bases from V and 8 bases from J, with 21 bases between. This CDR3 region has 16 residues. The DNA of the CDR3 is TGTGCCAGCACCTCGGGGGGGGCGCGTTTGGATTCACCCCTCCACTTT. It translates to CASTSGGARLDSPLHF. The full variable domain, with the rest looked up from reference TRBV3-1 and TRBJ1-6, is DTAVSQTPKYLVTQMGNDKSIKCEQNLGHDTMYWYKQDSKKFLKIMFSYNNKELIINETVPNRFSPKSPDKAHLNLHINSLELGDSAVYFCASTSGGARLDSPLHFGNGTRLTVT.

This clonotype turned up a few times. The chain couples TRBV15 to TRBJ2-7, with unresolved D. This CDR3 region has 15 residues. V lost 0 bases to trimming and J lost 1 base, with 10 bases between them. Germline loops: CDR1 LNHNV, CDR2 YYDKDF (reference sequence). CDR3 DNA: TGTGCCACCAGCAGAGATCCGGCACGTTCCTACGAGCAGTACTTC. This sequence encodes CATSRDPARSYEQYF.

This clonotype was found a few times. The genes are TRBV28 and TRBJ2-5; the D gene is possibly TRBD1 (5 bases). Trimming shortened V by 6 bases and J by 10 bases, and 15 bases separated the two germline ends. Germline loops: CDR1 MDHEN, CDR2 SYDVKM. This CDR3 spans 12 amino acids. The CDR3 reads CASSNRTLIQYF. In nucleotides, the CDR3 is TGTGCCAGCAGCAACAGGACGCTTATCCAGTACTTC.

The gene calls are TRBV21-1 and TRBJ1-5. TRBV21-1 is an annotated pseudogene. CDR3 length equals 16 residues. CDR3 coding DNA: TGTGCCAGCAGCAACCTCGCGGACGGAATAAATCAGCCCCAGCATTTT. Translating it yields CASSNLADGINQPQHF.

This clonotype has just a few counts. J is TRBJ2-1 and V is TRBV20-1; D is ambiguous. In germline, CDR1 is DFQATT, CDR2 SNEGSKA (reference sequence). Trimming removed 6 bases from V and 5 bases from J, with 5 bases in between. The CDR3 consists of 10 residues. The CDR3 reads CSAAHNEQFF. In DNA form, the CDR3 reads TGCAGTGCGGCCCACAATGAGCAGTTCTTC.

The table lists this clonotype with many counts. This chain uses TRBV20-1 with TRBJ1-1; 7 bases match TRBD1. V was clipped by 3 bases and J by 3 bases; unmatched bases: 7. The CDR3 runs 14 residues. Germline lookup yields CDR1 DFQATT and CDR2 SNEGSKA (reference sequence). For the CDR3, the DNA is TGCAGTGCTAGGACGAGGGGGCCGGACACTGAAGCTTTCTTT. This gives the protein CSARTRGPDTEAFF.

This clonotype has a count of ten or more. This chain uses TRBV7-2 with TRBJ2-7, with 10 bases lining up with TRBD2. Germline trimming cut 5 bases from V and 1 base from J; bases unmatched to any gene: 5. The CDR3 is 15 residues long. Germline CDR1 SGHTA, CDR2 FQGNSA. CDR3 in DNA: TGTGCCAGCAGCCAGCTAGCGGGAGCATCCTACGAGCAGTACTTC. Its protein product is CASSQLAGASYEQYF. Together with reference TRBV7-2 and TRBJ2-7, the CDR3 gives the full variable domain: GAGVSQSPSNKVTEKGKDVELRCDPISGHTALYWYRQSLGQGLEFLIYFQGNSAPDKSGLPSDRFSAERTGGSVSTLTIQRTQQEDSAVYLCASSQLAGASYEQYFGPGTRLTVT.

This chain links TRBV12-3 or TRBV12-4 with TRBJ2-5; D gene ambiguous. The CDR3 covers 14 residues. The V end lost 2 bases, the J end lost 4 bases, and 11 bases lay between the germline ends. DNA of the CDR3: TGTGCCAGCAGTTTACGACATATGCCAGAGACCCAGTACTTC. Amino acid sequence: CASSLRHMPETQYF.

Of note for this clonotype: At one of its ends the junction is not consistent with the germline gene, which may arise from a read error. This chain connects TRBV5-1 to TRBJ1-4, with no clear D. This CDR3 has 15 amino acids. In germline, CDR1 is SGHRS, CDR2 YFSETQ. The CDR3 DNA is TGCGCCACCAGCTTGGGATCAGTAAAAGATGAAAAACTGTTTTTT. Translating it yields CATSLGSVKDEKLFF.

In its sample, this clonotype was seen a few times. This chain joins TRBV5-1 and TRBJ2-5, with 10 bases aligning to TRBD1. CDR3 length: 16 amino acids. The germline gives CDR1 SGHRS, CDR2 YFSETQ. V lost 4 bases to trimming and J lost 6 bases; unmatched junction nucleotides: 12. The CDR3 coding sequence is TGCGCCAGCAGCATGGCATCCGGGACAGGGGCGAAGACCCAGTACTTC. It yields the protein CASSMASGTGAKTQYF.

V usage is TRBV6-1 and J usage is TRBJ1-1; no clear D gene. CDR1 and CDR2 from the germline V gene are MNHNS and SASEGT. Trimming cost V 5 bases and J 3 bases, with 13 bases left between them. There are 14 residues in the CDR3. The chain's CDR3 is CASSRPLMDTEAFF. DNA for the CDR3: TGTGCCAGCAGTCGACCGTTAATGGACACTGAAGCTTTCTTT.

This clonotype was seen a few times. The CDR3 here is CSARRADPYNSPLHF. The CDR3 DNA reads TGCAGTGCTAGACGGGCCGATCCGTATAATTCACCCCTCCACTTT. The chain has TRBV20-1 and TRBJ1-6, with D hard to call. Trimming took 2 bases from V and 4 from J, leaving 12 bases between them. From germline, CDR1 is DFQATT and CDR2 SNEGSKA (reference sequence). The CDR3 has 15 residues.

The chain couples TRBV7-2 to TRBJ2-3; D gene unclear. Germline CDR1 reads SGHTA; CDR2 reads FQGNSA. V gave up 4 bases and J gave up 6 bases, with 8 bases separating them. CDR3 size: 12 residues. CDR3: CASSSRVDTQYF. The CDR3 nucleotides read TGTGCCAGCAGCTCGAGAGTGGATACGCAGTATTTT. Drawing the rest from reference TRBV7-2 and TRBJ2-3, the complete variable domain is GAGVSQSPSNKVTEKGKDVELRCDPISGHTALYWYRQSLGQGLEFLIYFQGNSAPDKSGLPSDRFSAERTGGSVSTLTIQRTQQEDSAVYLCASSSRVDTQYFGPGTRLTVL.

This clonotype turned up a few times. In nucleotides, the CDR3 is TGTGCCAGCAGCTTAGTGTTCGGGACTAGCGGGAGCAATGAGCAGTTCTTC. This encodes CASSLVFGTSGSNEQFF. The chain employs TRBV11-2 and TRBJ2-1, with 14 bases lining up with TRBD2. The junction had 5 bases not matched to a gene; V was cut back by 1 base and J by 6 bases. CDR3 length equals 17 residues. Germline V lookup: CDR1 SGHAT, CDR2 FQNNGV.

The chain carries TRBV20-1 and TRBJ1-1; D unclear. CDR1 and CDR2 (germline): DFQATT, SNEGSKA (reference sequence). V gave up 1 base and J gave up 1 base, with 4 bases separating them. This CDR3 region has 12 residues. The CDR3 nucleotides read TGCAGTGCTAGAGTGGGGAACACTGAAGCTTTCTTT. Protein: CSARVGNTEAFF.

This clonotype was recorded at least ten times. The V gene is TRBV11-1, the J gene TRBJ1-4; D is ambiguous. Germline values: CDR1 SGHAT, CDR2 FQDESV (reference sequence). V lost 5 bases, J lost 7 bases, and 29 bases lay in between. The CDR3 contains 19 residues. This chain's CDR3 is CASSPHGSGVLEDTEKLFF. In DNA, the CDR3 is TGTGCCAGCAGCCCCCACGGCTCGGGCGTTTTAGAGGATACTGAAAAACTGTTTTTT. The full variable domain, rest sourced from reference TRBV11-1 and TRBJ1-4, is EAEVAQSPRYKITEKSQAVAFWCDPISGHATLYWYRQILGQGPELLVQFQDESVVDDSQLPKDRFSAERLKGVDSTLKIQPAELGDSAMYLCASSPHGSGVLEDTEKLFFGSGTQLSVL.

The CDR3 DNA sequence: TGTGCCAGCAGCGGACGATCCGGGACAGGGTCGGGTGAGCAGTTCTTC. This codes for CASSGRSGTGSGEQFF. The gene calls are TRBV9 and TRBJ2-1, with 9 bases matching TRBD1. V lost 3 bases to trimming and J lost 9 bases; unmatched junction nucleotides: 13. Germline values: CDR1 SGDLS, CDR2 YYNGEE. The CDR3 consists of 16 residues.

This clonotype was detected many times. The rearrangement joins TRBV18 to TRBJ2-1, with 11 bases that match TRBD1. This CDR3 contains 14 residues. V lost 3 bases to trimming and J lost 10 bases; unmatched junction nucleotides: 5. CDR1 is KGHSH, CDR2 LQKENI, per germline. CDR3 sequence reads: CASSPGQGGREQFF. The CDR3, as DNA: TGTGCCAGCTCACCGGGACAGGGGGGACGAGAGCAGTTCTTC.

This clonotype was observed many times. The chain has TRBV7-2 and TRBJ2-2, with 9 nucleotides matching TRBD2. Germline loops: CDR1 SGHTA, CDR2 FQGNSA. CDR3 length equals 16 residues. Germline trimming cut 1 base from V and 5 bases from J; bases unmatched to any gene: 5. The CDR3 protein is CASSLGLAGLTGELFF. The CDR3 DNA reads TGTGCCAGCAGCTTAGGGCTAGCGGGGCTGACCGGGGAGCTGTTTTTT.

This sequence joins TRBV12-3 or TRBV12-4 and TRBJ2-5, with a tentative D call TRBD2 (6 bases). Trimming cost V 5 bases and J 1 base, with 17 bases left between them. The CDR3 runs to 16 residues. CDR3 nucleotide sequence: TGTGCCAGCAGTCGCGGGGCTAGCGCCTTCCAAGAGACCCAGTACTTC. Residues: CASSRGASAFQETQYF.

V is TRBV20-1 and J is TRBJ2-5; TRBD2 matches at 11 bases. Unmatched junction bases numbered 6, after V lost 1 base and J lost 2 bases. There are 16 residues in the CDR3. Looked up from germline, CDR1 is DFQATT and CDR2 is SNEGSKA (reference sequence). CDR3 bases: TGCAGTGCTAGAGCACTAGCGGGAGTATGGCAAGAGACCCAGTACTTC. It yields the protein CSARALAGVWQETQYF.

This chain uses TRBV4-1 with TRBJ2-2, with 8 bases identical to TRBD1. Trimming took 1 base from V and 4 from J; bases not matched to a gene: 5. CDR3 length: 16 amino acids. The germline gives CDR1 MGHRA, CDR2 YSYEKL. This chain's CDR3 is CASSQGGTGGTGELFF. The CDR3 DNA is TGCGCCAGCAGCCAAGGGGGGACAGGAGGCACCGGGGAGCTGTTTTTT.

At least ten counts were recorded for this clonotype. The genes are TRBV4-2 and TRBJ2-7, with D unresolved. The CDR3 covers 12 residues. Germline V gene lookup returns CDR1 LGHNA and CDR2 YNFKEQ. V gave up 0 bases and J gave up 6 bases, with 6 bases separating them. In nucleotides, the CDR3 is TGTGCCAGCAGCCAAGATAGCCGCGAGCAGTACTTC. It is translated as CASSQDSREQYF.

The chain joins TRBV12-3 or TRBV12-4 to TRBJ2-7; D might be TRBD1 (5 bases). Trimming left V 7 bases short and J 1 base short, with 14 bases between. CDR3 size: 14 residues. The CDR3 sequence: CASTVTDPSYEQYF. The CDR3 nucleotides are TGTGCCAGCACCGTGACAGATCCTTCCTACGAGCAGTACTTC.